What follows are 9 T cell receptor beta chains derived from one specimen sequenced in a study of blood T cell repertoires in COVID-19. Measured with immunoSEQ multiplex PCR; TCRdb has only the in-frame clones, and not every one. The sample records just under 55,000 clones, roughly nine tenths being singletons. Sequenced input: peripheral blood. These receptors all come from a man aged 45-65 years with acute or convalescent COVID-19.

The chain couples TRBV5-5 to TRBJ1-3, with D tentatively TRBD1 (6 bases). CDR1 and CDR2 from the germline V gene are SGHKS and YYEKEE (reference sequence). This CDR3 spans 14 amino acids. V was cut by 4 bases and J by 3 bases, with 11 bases left in between. The CDR3 sequence: CASSAGEFGNTIYF. CDR3 DNA: TGTGCCAGCAGCGCAGGGGAGTTTGGAAACACCATATATTTT.

V usage is TRBV29-1 and J usage is TRBJ2-2; weak D call: TRBD2 (5 bases). The length of the CDR3 is 13 residues. Trimming took off 4 bases at V and 4 bases at J, with 10 bases between the two ends. Germline V gene sequence: CDR1 SQVTM, CDR2 ANQGSEA. The CDR3 region has the DNA TGCAGCGTTGTCGGGGTCGGCACCGGGGAGCTGTTTTTT. Protein sequence: CSVVGVGTGELFF.

The chain combines TRBV6-5 with TRBJ2-5; 7 nucleotides line up with TRBD1. Germline-derived CDR1 and CDR2 are MNHEY and SVGAGI. J gave up 2 bases and V 6 bases, and 9 bases lay outside the gene matches. The CDR3 is made up of 15 amino acids. The chain's CDR3 is CASSKGQNRQETQYF. The CDR3 DNA reads as TGTGCCAGCAGCAAGGGACAGAATAGACAAGAGACCCAGTACTTC.

V usage is TRBV30 and J usage is TRBJ2-2; D gene uncertain. Germline-derived CDR1 and CDR2 are GTSNPN and SVGIG (reference sequence). This CDR3 has 14 amino acids. V dropped 4 bases and J dropped 3 bases, with 12 bases sitting between them. The CDR3 here is CAWTVTAYTGELFF. The CDR3 bases are TGTGCCTGGACTGTTACTGCGTACACCGGGGAGCTGTTTTTT.

The V call is TRBV3-1 (or the pseudogene TRBV3-2), the J call TRBJ1-2; 8 bases align to TRBD1. The trim removed 1 base at V and 5 bases at J, leaving 6 bases unmatched. The CDR3 runs to 15 residues. Germline V gene lookup returns CDR1 LGHDT and CDR2 YNNKEL (reference sequence). The CDR3 sequence is CASSQGDRRRYGYTF. The CDR3 DNA reads TGTGCCAGCAGCCAAGGGGACAGGAGGAGATATGGCTACACCTTC.

In DNA, the CDR3 is TGTGCCAGCAGTTTACAGTTCTACGAGCAGTACTTC. Its protein is CASSLQFYEQYF. This rearrangement joins TRBV28 to TRBJ2-7; D ambiguous. The CDR3 is made up of 12 amino acids. Per the germline V gene, CDR1 is MDHEN and CDR2 is SYDVKM. V lost 2 bases to trimming and J lost 3 bases, with 5 bases between them.

The V gene is TRBV30, the J gene TRBJ1-1, with 8 bases identical to TRBD1. Per germline, CDR1 GTSNPN and CDR2 SVGIG (reference sequence). V lost 3 bases and J lost 5; bases outside the gene matches: 8. The CDR3 loop spans 14 amino acids. The CDR3 is CAWRPDRANTEAFF. CDR3 nucleotide sequence: TGTGCCTGGAGACCGGACAGGGCGAATACTGAAGCTTTCTTT. Complete variable domain (other parts from reference TRBV30 and TRBJ1-1): SQTIHQWPATLVQPVGSPLSLECTVEGTSNPNLYWYRQAAGRGLQLLFYSVGIGQISSEVPQNLSASRPQDRQFILSSKKLLLSDSGFYLCAWRPDRANTEAFFGQGTRLTVV.

The V gene is TRBV14, the J gene TRBJ2-1; 13 bases are shared with TRBD2. In germline, CDR1 is SGHDN, CDR2 FVKESK. With V trimmed by 1 base and J by 8 bases, 2 bases remained unmatched. This CDR3 region has 15 residues. In DNA, the CDR3 is TGTGCCAGCAGCCAAGGGACTAGCGGGAGTGATGAGCAGTTCTTC. It codes for CASSQGTSGSDEQFF.

This chain joins TRBV6-5 and TRBJ2-1, with 8 bases lining up with TRBD2. This CDR3 comprises 15 residues. Per germline, CDR1 MNHEY and CDR2 SVGAGI. The trim removed 6 bases at V and 3 bases at J, leaving 7 bases unmatched. The CDR3 sequence is CASRIVAGFYNEQFF. CDR3 bases: TGTGCCAGCAGAATTGTAGCGGGATTCTACAATGAGCAGTTCTTC.